In its sample, the clone carrying this T cell receptor (beta chain) was seen once. One base away lies a much larger clone, so this may be a sequencing read error. The blood RNA (from unsorted whole blood) was obtained, and germline DNA was also extracted. Patients showed chronic HBV infection and an absence of prior treatment. Around 4.4 milliliters of peripheral blood were collected before surgery. The data derive from a study of tumor-infiltrating lymphocytes in primary liver carcinoma. Study information: Stage T1-T3 N0M0 and a size of about 4 to 10 cm characterized the tumors.

The investigators made TCR beta cDNA from roughly 460 ng total RNA, using a constant-region primer. Libraries for TCR beta were built through three nested multiplex PCR rounds, which together made up a slightly modified ARM-PCR procedure. A single record per CDR3 protein comes from TCRdb applying MiXCR to the multiplex PCR reads. Found here are almost 200,000 distinct CDR3 sequences, 65% of them singletons; the top ten hold 6% to 8.5%. The sample was peripheral blood. The receptor was isolated from a woman aged 60-70 years with primary liver carcinoma and hepatitis B virus infection.

The CDR3 here is CASSIPDPGTGELFF. Written as DNA, the CDR3 is TGTGCCAGCAGTATCCCCGACCCCGGAACCGGGGAGCTGTTTTTT. V gene TRBV6-5 combines with J gene TRBJ2-2; D call uncertain. Trimming pared 5 bases from V and 5 bases from J, leaving 15 bases between. The CDR3 has 15 amino acids. Germline V gene sequence: CDR1 MNHEY, CDR2 SVGAGI.